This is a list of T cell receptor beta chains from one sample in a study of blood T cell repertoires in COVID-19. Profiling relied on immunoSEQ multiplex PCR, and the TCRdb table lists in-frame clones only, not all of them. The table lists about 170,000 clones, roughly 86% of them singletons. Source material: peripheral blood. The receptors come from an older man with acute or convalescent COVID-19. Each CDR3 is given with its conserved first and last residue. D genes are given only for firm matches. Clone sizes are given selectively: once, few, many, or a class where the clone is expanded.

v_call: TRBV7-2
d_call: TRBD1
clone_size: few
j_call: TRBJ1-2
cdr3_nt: TGTGCCAGCAGCCCCGGGACAGGGACCTATGGCTACACCTTC
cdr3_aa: CASSPGTGTYGYTF

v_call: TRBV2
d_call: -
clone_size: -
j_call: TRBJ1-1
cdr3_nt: TGTGCCAGCAGAATGGCCTCGAACACTGAAGCTTTCTTT
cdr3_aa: CASRMASNTEAFF

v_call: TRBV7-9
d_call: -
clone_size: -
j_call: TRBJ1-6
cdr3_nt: TGTGCCAGCAGCCTCGCACAGTCACCCCTCCACTTT
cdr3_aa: CASSLAQSPLHF

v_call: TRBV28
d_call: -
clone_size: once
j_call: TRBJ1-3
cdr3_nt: TGTGCCAGCAGTTTAACGAGTCCTCCCTCTGTGCATTTT
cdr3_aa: CASSLTSPPSVHF

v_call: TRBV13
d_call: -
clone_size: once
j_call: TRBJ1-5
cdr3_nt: TGTGCCAGCAGCGCGAACAATCAGCCCCAGCATTTT
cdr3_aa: CASSANNQPQHF

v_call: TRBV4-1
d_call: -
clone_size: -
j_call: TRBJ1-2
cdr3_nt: TGCGCCAGCAGCCAAGATTCGAGACAGCAGGAAAAGTATGGCTACACCTTC
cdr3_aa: CASSQDSRQQEKYGYTF

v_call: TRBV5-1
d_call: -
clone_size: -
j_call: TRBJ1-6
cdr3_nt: TGCGCCAGCAGCTTGGAACAATATAATTCACCCCTCCACTTT
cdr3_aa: CASSLEQYNSPLHF

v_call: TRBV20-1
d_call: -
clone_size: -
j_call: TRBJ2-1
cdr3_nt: TGCAGTGCGAGGGGGAACAATGAGCAGTTCTTC
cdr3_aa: CSARGNNEQFF

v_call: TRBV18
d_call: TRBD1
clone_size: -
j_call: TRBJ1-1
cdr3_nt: TGTGCCAGCTCACCGACGGGACAGGGGAACACTGAAGCTTTCTTT
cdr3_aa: CASSPTGQGNTEAFF

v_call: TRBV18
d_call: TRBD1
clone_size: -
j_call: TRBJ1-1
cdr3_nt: TGTGCCAGCTCCCCGCTGACAGGGAGGTTGAACACTGAAGCTTTCTTT
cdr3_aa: CASSPLTGRLNTEAFF

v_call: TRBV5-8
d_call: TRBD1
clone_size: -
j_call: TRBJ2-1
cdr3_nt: TGTGCCAGCAGCGGGGGACAGGGGATATACAATGAGCAGTTCTTC
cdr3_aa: CASSGGQGIYNEQFF

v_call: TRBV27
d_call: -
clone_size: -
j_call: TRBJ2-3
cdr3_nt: TGTGCCAGCAGGGGCGACAGTCGGGTGGGGCAGTATTTT
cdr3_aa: CASRGDSRVGQYF

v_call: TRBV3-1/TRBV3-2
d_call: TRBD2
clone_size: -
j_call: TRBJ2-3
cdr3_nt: TGTGCCAGCAGCCTCAGGGCGGGGGGCACAGATACGCAGTATTTT
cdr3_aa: CASSLRAGGTDTQYF

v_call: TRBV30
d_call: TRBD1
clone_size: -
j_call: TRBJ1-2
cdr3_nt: TGTGCCTCCGACAGGGGGCCCGTCCATCACTATGGCTACACCTTC
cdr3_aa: CASDRGPVHHYGYTF

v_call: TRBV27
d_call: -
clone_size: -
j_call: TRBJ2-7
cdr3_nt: TGTGCCAGCACCACCCTCGGGGGGCGGACCTACGAGCAGTACTTC
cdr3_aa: CASTTLGGRTYEQYF

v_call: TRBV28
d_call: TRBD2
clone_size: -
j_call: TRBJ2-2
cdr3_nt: TGTGCCAGCGGACTAGCGGGGGGCTCGATCGGGGAGCTGTTTTTT
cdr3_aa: CASGLAGGSIGELFF

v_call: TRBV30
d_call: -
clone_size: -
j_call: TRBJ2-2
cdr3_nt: TGTGCCTGGAGTGTTTGGCTCCCTTTGGCCGGGGAGCTGTTTTTT
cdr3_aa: CAWSVWLPLAGELFF

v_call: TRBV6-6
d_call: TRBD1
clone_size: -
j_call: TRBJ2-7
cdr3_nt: TGTGCCAGCAGCGGGACAGGGAGAATGAACGAGCAGTACTTC
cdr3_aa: CASSGTGRMNEQYF

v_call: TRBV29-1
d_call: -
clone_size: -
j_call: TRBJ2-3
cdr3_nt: TGCAGCTCCTTCACAGATACGCAGTATTTT
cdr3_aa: CSSFTDTQYF

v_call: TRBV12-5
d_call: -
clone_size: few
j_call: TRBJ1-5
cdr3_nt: TGTGCTAGTCGGGGGGAGGTAGGTCAGCCCCAGCATTTT
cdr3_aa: CASRGEVGQPQHF

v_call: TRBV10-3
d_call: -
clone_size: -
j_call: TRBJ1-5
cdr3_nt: TGTGCCATCAGTAACGGACTTAGCAATCAGCCCCAGCATTTT
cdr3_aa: CAISNGLSNQPQHF

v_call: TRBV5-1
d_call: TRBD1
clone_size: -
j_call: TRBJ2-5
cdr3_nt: TGCGCCAGCGCCGTGACAGGGGGCCAAGAGACCCAGTACTTC
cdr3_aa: CASAVTGGQETQYF

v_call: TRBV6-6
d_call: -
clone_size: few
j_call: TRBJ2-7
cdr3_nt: TGTGCCAGCAGCTCCGAGACAGGTAGTAGCGGGTACGAGCAGTACTTC
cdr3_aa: CASSSETGSSGYEQYF

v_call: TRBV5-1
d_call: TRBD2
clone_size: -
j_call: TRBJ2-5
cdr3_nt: TGCGCCAGCAGCCCTGGGACTAGAGGAGAGACCCAGTACTTC
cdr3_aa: CASSPGTRGETQYF

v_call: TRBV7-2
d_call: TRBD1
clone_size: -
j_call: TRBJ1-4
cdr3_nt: TGTGCCAGCAGCCTAGGGGGCCGAGATGAAAAACTGTTTTTT
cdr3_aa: CASSLGGRDEKLFF

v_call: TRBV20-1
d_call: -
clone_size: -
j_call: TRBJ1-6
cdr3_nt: TGCAGTGCTAGTTTAAACCCCTCGGGGGGAGGTTCACCCCTCCACTTT
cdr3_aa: CSASLNPSGGGSPLHF

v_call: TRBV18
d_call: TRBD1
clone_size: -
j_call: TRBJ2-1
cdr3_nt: TGTGCCAGCTCACCGAGACAGGAGAGGGGGCTCCTACGCAATGAGCAGTTCTTC
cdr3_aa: CASSPRQERGLLRNEQFF

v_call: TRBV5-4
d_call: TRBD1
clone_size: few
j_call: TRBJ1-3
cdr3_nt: TGTGCCAGCAGCTCACCGGGACAGGGCCAAAACACCATATATTTT
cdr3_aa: CASSSPGQGQNTIYF

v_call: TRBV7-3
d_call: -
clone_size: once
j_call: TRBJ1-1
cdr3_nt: TGTGCCAGCAGCCCGCTAGGGGTATCCACTGAAGCTTTCTTT
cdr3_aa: CASSPLGVSTEAFF

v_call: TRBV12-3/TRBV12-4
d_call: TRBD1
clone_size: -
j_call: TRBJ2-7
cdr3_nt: TGTGCCAGCAAGAGGACAGGGGGCCCGTGGCAGTACTTC
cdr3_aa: CASKRTGGPWQYF

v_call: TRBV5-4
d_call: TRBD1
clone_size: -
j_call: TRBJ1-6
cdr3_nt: TGTGCCAGCAGCATCCGGGACAGGGGTTATACACCCCTCCACTTT
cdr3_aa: CASSIRDRGYTPLHF

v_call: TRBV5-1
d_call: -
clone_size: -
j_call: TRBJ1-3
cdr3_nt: TGCGCCAGCAGCTACACAGCAGATGGAAACACCATATATTTT
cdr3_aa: CASSYTADGNTIYF

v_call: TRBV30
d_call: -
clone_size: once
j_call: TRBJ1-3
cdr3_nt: TGTGCCTGGAGTGTAACGGCTGGAAACACCATATATTTT
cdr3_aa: CAWSVTAGNTIYF

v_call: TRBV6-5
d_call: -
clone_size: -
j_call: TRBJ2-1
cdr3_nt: TGTGCCAGCAGTTACGGGCAGCCCAATGAGCAGTTCTTC
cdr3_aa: CASSYGQPNEQFF

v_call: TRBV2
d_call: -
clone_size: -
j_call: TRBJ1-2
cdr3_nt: TGTGCCAGCAGTGAGTCTTCAAGAGCTAACTATGGCTACACCTTC
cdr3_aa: CASSESSRANYGYTF

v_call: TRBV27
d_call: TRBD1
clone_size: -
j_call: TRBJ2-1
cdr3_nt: TGTGCCAGCAGTTTAACGGGACAGGGACCGCGGGAGCAGTTCTTC
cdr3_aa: CASSLTGQGPREQFF

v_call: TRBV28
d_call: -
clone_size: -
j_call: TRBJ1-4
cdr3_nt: TGTGCCAGCAGTTTTCAGGCAGCTAATGAAAAACTGTTTTTT
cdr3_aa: CASSFQAANEKLFF

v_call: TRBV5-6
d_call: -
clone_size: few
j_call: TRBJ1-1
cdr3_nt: TGTGCCAGCAGCCTTCACAGGGAAGCTTTCTTT
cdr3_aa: CASSLHREAFF

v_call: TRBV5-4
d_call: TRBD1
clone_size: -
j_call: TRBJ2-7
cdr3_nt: TGTGCCAGCAGCCCTAAGGACAGGGAGGCCTACGAGCAGTACTTC
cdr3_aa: CASSPKDREAYEQYF

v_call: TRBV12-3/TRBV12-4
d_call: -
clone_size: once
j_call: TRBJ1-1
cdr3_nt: TGTGCCAGCAGTTTAGAGGGGAAGGACGAAGCTTTCTTT
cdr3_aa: CASSLEGKDEAFF